A selection of T cell receptor beta chains follows, all from one sample in a study of beta chain features in type 1 diabetes. Repertoires were generated with immunoSEQ multiplex PCR, while TCRdb's copy carries only in-frame clones and drops some. The sample lists approximately 270,000 clones; approximately 15% were seen once. Sequencing input: naive CD4+ T cells from blood. These receptors originate from a man in his thirties or forties with type 1 diabetes. Both conserved end residues are part of each CDR3. The D gene is left open where the match is weak. Size values are once, few and many counts, or a class for expanded clones, and some rows have none.

j_gene,abundance,v_gene,d_gene,CDR3nt,CDR3aa
TRBJ2-7,-,TRBV5-6,-,TGTGCCAGCAGCTTGGAAGGGGGGGCCACCTACGAGCAGTACTTC,CASSLEGGATYEQYF
TRBJ1-1,-,TRBV5-1,-,TGCGCCAGCAGCACCCCGGGGGGGAGGAACACTGAAGCTTTCTTT,CASSTPGGRNTEAFF
TRBJ2-1,-,TRBV14,-,TGTGCCAGCAGCCAGGCAGGGCCTTACAATGAGCAGTTCTTC,CASSQAGPYNEQFF
TRBJ2-4,-,TRBV28,-,TGTGCCAGCGGAGGTCATGACAAAAACATTCAGTACTTC,CASGGHDKNIQYF
TRBJ2-3,few,TRBV5-4,-,TGTGCCAGCAGCTTAGTAGCGACAGATACGCAGTATTTT,CASSLVATDTQYF
TRBJ2-3,few,TRBV10-3,TRBD1,TGTGCCATCCGAATGACAGGGGGTAGCACAGATACGCAGTATTTT,CAIRMTGGSTDTQYF
TRBJ1-2,-,TRBV25-1,TRBD1,TGTGCCAGCAGTGAATTGAGCGCAGGGGGCAATGGCTACACCTTC,CASSELSAGGNGYTF
TRBJ2-1,-,TRBV19,TRBD2,TGTGCCAGTAGTGGCCCGACTAGCGGGAGGTATGAGCAGTTCTTC,CASSGPTSGRYEQFF
TRBJ1-2,-,TRBV27,-,TGTGCCAGCAGGAGGCAGGGAGGAGACTATGGCTACACCTTC,CASRRQGGDYGYTF
TRBJ1-2,few,TRBV18,TRBD1,TGTGCCAGCTCTCAGACAGGGGCGGACGGCTACACCTTC,CASSQTGADGYTF
TRBJ2-5,-,TRBV6-6,TRBD2,TGTGCCAGCAGACTAGCGGGGGGGGAGACCCAGTACTTC,CASRLAGGETQYF
TRBJ2-3,few,TRBV18,TRBD2,TGTGCCAGCTCACCCAGCGGGAGTAGCGTAGATACGCAGTATTTT,CASSPSGSSVDTQYF
TRBJ1-5,-,TRBV28,-,TGTGCCAGCAACCAACGAGCGCCGAGCAATCAGCCCCAGCATTTT,CASNQRAPSNQPQHF
TRBJ2-7,few,TRBV25-1,TRBD2,TGTGCCAGCAGTGCGTCAGGTGCTTGGACTAGCGCGACCTACGAGCAGTACTTC,CASSASGAWTSATYEQYF
TRBJ2-7,few,TRBV7-2,TRBD2,TGTGCCAGCAGCCGTAGCGGGAGCGGGAACGAGCAGTACTTC,CASSRSGSGNEQYF
TRBJ1-5,-,TRBV19,TRBD1,TGTGCCAGTAGTGCTACTATCGGGACAGGGAATCAGCCCCAGCATTTT,CASSATIGTGNQPQHF
TRBJ1-1,few,TRBV5-1,-,TGCGCCAGCAGCTTCCAGGGATCGGGCACTGAAGCTTTCTTT,CASSFQGSGTEAFF
TRBJ2-2,-,TRBV2,-,TGTGCCAGCAGGGAACTACGCACCGGGGAGCTGTTTTTT,CASRELRTGELFF
TRBJ2-1,once,TRBV11-2,-,TGTGCCAGCAGCCTCTTGACGGGCAGGGTCAAAGAGCAGTTCTTC,CASSLLTGRVKEQFF
TRBJ2-3,-,TRBV7-9,TRBD1,TGTGCCAGCAGCTTTGGCAGCACAGGGGGCACAGATACGCAGTATTTT,CASSFGSTGGTDTQYF
TRBJ1-1,-,TRBV11-1,TRBD1,TGTGCCAGCAGCTCTCCGGGACAGCTAGGTGAAGCTTTCTTT,CASSSPGQLGEAFF
TRBJ2-1,-,TRBV9,-,TGTGCCAGCAGCGTAGGAGGGGGAGGGTCCTACAATGAGCAGTTCTTC,CASSVGGGGSYNEQFF
TRBJ2-5,-,TRBV7-9,-,TGTGCCAGCAGCTTAGGCGGGTACCAAGAGACCCAGTACTTC,CASSLGGYQETQYF
TRBJ2-5,-,TRBV7-7,TRBD1,TGTGCCAGCAGCCAAACAGGGGTTTGGGAGACCCAGTACTTC,CASSQTGVWETQYF
TRBJ1-1,few,TRBV2,-,TGTGCCGGGGCTGCATACATGAACACTGAAGCTTTCTTT,CAGAAYMNTEAFF
TRBJ2-6,few,TRBV30,-,TGTGCCTGGCGCGGCTCCCGCTTCGTCCTGACTTTC,CAWRGSRFVLTF